The rows below give T cell receptor beta chains drawn from one sample of a study of Ad26.COV2.S vaccination and SARS-CoV-2 variants. Generated by immunoSEQ multiplex PCR, the TCRdb table keeps only in-frame clones and is missing some. Of 410,000 or so clones in the sample, 90% were seen once. This specimen was peripheral blood, taken in a trial of Ad26.COV2.S vaccine versus placebo. The origin of the receptors is a person between 18 and 65 years old who received the Ad26.COV2.S COVID-19 vaccine or a placebo. CDR3s include the opening cysteine and the closing phenylalanine or tryptophan. D genes are given only for firm matches. Where a row states a size, it is once, few, many or the class of an expanded clone; other rows omit it.

V gene	D gene	J gene	clone size	CDR3 protein	CDR3 DNA
TRBV6-2/TRBV6-3	-	TRBJ2-2	-	CASSYSVDDPKGELFF	TGTGCCAGCAGTTATAGCGTGGATGACCCCAAAGGGGAGCTGTTTTTT
TRBV6-2/TRBV6-3	-	TRBJ2-7	few	CASSSSLAYEQYF	TGTGCCAGCAGTTCCTCCCTAGCATACGAGCAGTACTTC
TRBV7-6	-	TRBJ2-2	few	CASSPEASGELFF	TGTGCCAGCAGCCCAGAGGCGTCCGGGGAGCTGTTTTTT
TRBV5-6	TRBD1	TRBJ2-7	-	CASSSGQGRDEQYF	TGTGCCAGCAGCTCCGGACAGGGAAGGGACGAGCAGTACTTC
TRBV5-1	TRBD2	TRBJ2-1	few	CASSFGLAGPNNEQFF	TGCGCCAGCAGCTTCGGACTAGCGGGACCAAACAATGAGCAGTTCTTC
TRBV4-3	-	TRBJ1-5	-	CASSQASRERGQPQHF	TGCGCCAGCAGCCAAGCGAGTCGGGAACGGGGTCAGCCCCAGCATTTT
TRBV18	-	TRBJ1-1	-	CASSQTPNTEAFF	TGTGCCAGCTCACAGACACCGAACACTGAAGCTTTCTTT
TRBV6-6	-	TRBJ2-6	-	CASSATGSSGANVLTF	TGTGCCAGCAGTGCAACAGGGAGCTCTGGGGCCAACGTCCTGACTTTC
TRBV11-2	-	TRBJ2-7	-	CASNGVLADYEQYF	TGTGCCAGCAACGGTGTACTAGCAGACTACGAGCAGTACTTC
TRBV7-3	-	TRBJ1-1	-	CASSPKGPPFMNTEAFF	TGTGCCAGCAGCCCAAAAGGTCCACCATTTATGAACACTGAAGCTTTCTTT
TRBV6-5	TRBD1	TRBJ1-2	-	CASRKGQGVIYGYTF	TGTGCCAGCAGGAAAGGACAGGGGGTAATCTATGGCTACACCTTC
TRBV18	TRBD2	TRBJ2-1	-	CASSLISGGPNNEQFF	TGTGCCAGCTCACTCATCAGCGGGGGGCCCAACAATGAGCAGTTCTTC
TRBV19	-	TRBJ1-2	-	CASSILGTHYGYTF	TGTGCCAGTAGTATCCTCGGGACCCACTATGGCTACACCTTC
TRBV6-2/TRBV6-3	TRBD1	TRBJ1-1	-	CASSTSTGSTEAFF	TGTGCCAGCAGTACCTCGACAGGGAGCACTGAAGCTTTCTTT
TRBV30	-	TRBJ1-5	-	CAWSLRDNQPQHF	TGTGCCTGGAGTTTGAGGGACAATCAGCCCCAGCATTTT
TRBV5-4	-	TRBJ2-3	-	CASRPRDGVTDTQYF	TGTGCCAGCAGACCTAGGGACGGCGTCACAGATACGCAGTATTTT
TRBV5-1	TRBD1	TRBJ2-7	-	CASSSGQGTYEQYF	TGCGCCAGCAGCTCGGGACAGGGCACGTACGAGCAGTACTTC
TRBV7-2	TRBD2	TRBJ2-1	-	CASSLLAGGPNEQFF	TGTGCCAGCAGCTTATTAGCGGGAGGGCCGAATGAGCAGTTCTTC